Included here is one TCR beta chain sequence, with context. Libraries were prepared by immunoSEQ multiplex PCR; TCRdb keeps only in-frame clonotypes and omits some of them. The sample shows about 240,000 clones, around 87% of them seen only once. These data come from a study of blood T cell repertoires in COVID-19. Germline assignment: CDR1 LGHDT and CDR2 YNNKEL (reference sequence). The CDR3 length is 14 residues. Trimming left V 4 bases short and J 7 bases short, with 16 bases between. The chain is built from TRBV3-1 (or the pseudogene TRBV3-2) and TRBJ1-2; no clear D. The receptor was isolated from a woman aged 40 to 50 with acute COVID-19. Sequencing was done on a sample of PBMCs or T cells enriched from blood (not recorded which). The CDR3 region is CASSPSERVSGYTF. CDR3 coding DNA: TGTGCCAGCAGCCCAAGCGAGAGGGTGAGTGGCTACACCTTC.